The clone carrying this T cell receptor beta chain was seen only once. As yet, its antigen is unknown. These data belong to a study of cytomegalovirus exposure and HLA in healthy donors. Study-wide results and limits: Researchers reported that a few CMV-associated chains were confirmed in vitro as CMV antigen-specific.

The CDR3 runs to 14 residues. Trimming took off 6 bases at V and 8 bases at J, with 19 bases between the two ends. Per germline, CDR1 MNHNS and CDR2 SASEGT. PCR amplification relied on 60 Vbeta primers (plus 13 Jbeta primers). As handled by the study authors: An analysis performed later counted 81 million or so unique TCR beta chains (approximately 10 million of them shared). Sequencing used immunoSEQ multiplex PCR; TCRdb keeps in-frame clones, though not all of them. D and trimming come from the DNA, and the V and J calls and clone size come from that table. The table lists about 150,000 clones, over 60% of them singletons.

Specimen: PBMCs. This rearrangement joins TRBV6-1 to TRBJ1-2, with D hard to call. The clonotype originates from a woman aged 18-29 years in good health and CMV-seronegative. The chain's CDR3 is CASSPNPDSGGYTF. Written as DNA, the CDR3 is TGTGCCAGCAGCCCAAATCCGGACTCGGGGGGCTACACCTTC.